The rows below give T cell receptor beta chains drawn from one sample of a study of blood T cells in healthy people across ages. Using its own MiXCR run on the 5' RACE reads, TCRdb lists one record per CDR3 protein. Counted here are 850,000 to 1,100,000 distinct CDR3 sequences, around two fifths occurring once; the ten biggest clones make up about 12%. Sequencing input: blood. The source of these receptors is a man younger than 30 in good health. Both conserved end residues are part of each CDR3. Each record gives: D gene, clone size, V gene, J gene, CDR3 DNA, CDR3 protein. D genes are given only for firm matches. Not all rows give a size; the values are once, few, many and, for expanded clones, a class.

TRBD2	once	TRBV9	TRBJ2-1	TGTGCCGGCAGTCCTAGCGGGGGGGCGGTACGCGAGCAGTTCTTC	CAGSPSGGAVREQFF
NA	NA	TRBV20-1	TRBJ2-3	TGCAGTGCTAGAAGAGAGTTGGCCCTGGATACGCAGTATTTT	CSARRELALDTQYF
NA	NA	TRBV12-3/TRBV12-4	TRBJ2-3	TGTGCCAGCAGTTTTCTGGGAGCAGATGCGCAGTATTTT	CASSFLGADAQYF
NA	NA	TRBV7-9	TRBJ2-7	TGTGCCAGCAGCTCCCAGACAAGGGTGGAGGACAATGAGCAGTACTTC	CASSSQTRVEDNEQYF
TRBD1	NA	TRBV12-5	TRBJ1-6	TGTGCTAGTGGTTTGGTAGGAAGAGGGACAGGGAATTCACCCCTCCACTTT	CASGLVGRGTGNSPLHF
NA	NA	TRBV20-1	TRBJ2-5	TGCAGTGCCGGCAAAAGGGGGAAAGAGACCCAGTACTTC	CSAGKRGKETQYF
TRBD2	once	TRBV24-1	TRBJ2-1	TGTACCACCAGTGATCGAAGCGGGGGTCTCTACAATGAGCAGTTCTTC	CTTSDRSGGLYNEQFF
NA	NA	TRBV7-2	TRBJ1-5	TGTGCCAGCAGCCTGCGGACATCTGGCAATCAGCCCCAGCATTTT	CASSLRTSGNQPQHF
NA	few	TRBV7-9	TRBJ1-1	TGTGCCAGCAGCTTAGTCCTCGGGGTACCTGAAGCTTTCTTT	CASSLVLGVPEAFF
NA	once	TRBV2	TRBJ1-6	TGTGCCAGCAGGGCAGAGAATTCACCCCTCCACTTT	CASRAENSPLHF
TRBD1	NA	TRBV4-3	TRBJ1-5	TGCGCCAGCAGCCAAGATCACAGGGGGCATCAGCCCCAGCATTTT	CASSQDHRGHQPQHF
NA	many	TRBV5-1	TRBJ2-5	TGTGCCAGCAGCTTAACCCAAGAGACCCAGTACTTC	CASSLTQETQYF
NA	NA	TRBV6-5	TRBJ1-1	TGTGCCAGCAGTTACTCGTCGGCCCGGGGAGACCTACCCACTGAAGCTTTCTTT	CASSYSSARGDLPTEAFF
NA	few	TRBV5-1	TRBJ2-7	TGCGCCAGCAGCGTCGACACCTACAATGAGCAGTACTTC	CASSVDTYNEQYF
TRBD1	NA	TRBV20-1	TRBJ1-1	TGCAGTGCTGATACAACAGGGGGAGCCACTGAAGCTTTCTTT	CSADTTGGATEAFF
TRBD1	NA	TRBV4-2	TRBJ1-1	TGTGCCAGCAGCCAGGAAAAGACAGGGGGCCCGAACACTGAAGCTTTCTTT	CASSQEKTGGPNTEAFF
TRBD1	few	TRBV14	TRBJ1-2	TGTGCCAGCAGCCAAGTAGGACTCGTCAGGGGGTATGGCTACACCTTC	CASSQVGLVRGYGYTF
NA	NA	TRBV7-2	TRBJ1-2	TGTGCCAGCAGCTCCTTTTTAGTGGGCGGAAACTATGGCTACACCTTC	CASSSFLVGGNYGYTF
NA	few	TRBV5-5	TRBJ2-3	TGTGCCAGCAGCTTGGTTAGGGGCGGGGATACGCAGTATTTT	CASSLVRGGDTQYF
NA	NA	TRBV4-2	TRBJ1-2	TGTGCCAGCAGCCAAGCCGCCGTCGTACCTGGCTACACCTTC	CASSQAAVVPGYTF
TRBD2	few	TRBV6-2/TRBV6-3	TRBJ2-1	TGTGCCAGCCTTCGAGCGGGGCGGAGGGAGCAGTTCTTC	CASLRAGRREQFF
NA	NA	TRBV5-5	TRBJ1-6	TGTGCCAGCAGCTCGCGGGCTCGGGGTTATAATTCACCCCTCCACTTT	CASSSRARGYNSPLHF
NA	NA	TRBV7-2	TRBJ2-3	TGTGCCAGCACCCTTAGCAGTACGCAGTATTTT	CASTLSSTQYF
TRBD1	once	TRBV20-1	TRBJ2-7	TGCAGTGCTAGAGATCCTAACAGGGACAGCTACGAGCAGTACTTC	CSARDPNRDSYEQYF
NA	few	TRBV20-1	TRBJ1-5	TGCAGTGCTAGGACCAGGGGCAATCAGCCCCAGCATTTT	CSARTRGNQPQHF
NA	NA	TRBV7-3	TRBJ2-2	TGTGCCAGCAGCTTGAATTGGGGGGAGCTGTTTTTT	CASSLNWGELFF
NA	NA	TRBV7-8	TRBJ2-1	TGTGCCAGCAGCTTCGGGACGTCCGACAATGAGCAGTTCTTC	CASSFGTSDNEQFF